The TCR beta chain under discussion was sequenced for a study of T cell clusters in autoimmune cytopenias. TRB amplification used approximately 250 ng of peripheral blood genomic DNA. General study results and limits: TRB repertoire shifts in secondary cytopenia and chronic lymphocytic leukemia mostly reflected lymphoma, not autoimmunity. The T cell clusters came from computational analysis alone and lack functional validation. Primary autoimmune cytopenia patients seemingly lacked the physiological T cell clusters found in healthy donors.

Regarding this clonotype: Its antigen is not identified.

The CDR3 extends over 15 amino acids. Germline V lookup: CDR1 MNHEY, CDR2 SMNVEV (reference sequence). Multiplex touch-down PCR amplified TRB using TRB-A and TRB-B pools in one tube. Each CDR3 protein gets one entry in TCRdb, which reprocessed the multiplex PCR reads and gives no DNA. This sample contains more than 13,000 distinct CDR3 sequences. This sequence joins TRBV27 and TRBJ2-1; TCRdb proposes TRBD2, but this gene call is untestable without DNA. The receptor comes from a human donor with an autoimmune cytopenia or autoimmune hepatitis (not recorded which). The source material was peripheral blood. CDR3 sequence reads: CASSEGLPHWNEQFF.